Following are 3 T cell receptor beta chains from one sample sequenced in a study of shared clonotypes between healthy human individuals. Profiled with immunoSEQ multiplex PCR; TCRdb holds only in-frame clones, not every one. The table records over 1.4 million clones, about 96% of them present only once. Sample: naive CD4+ T cells sorted from blood. Subset here: CD45RA+ positively selected. The receptors shown here come from a man aged 25-40 years in good health.

This chain connects TRBV7-2 to TRBJ1-2; D unresolved. The germline V gene has CDR1 SGHTA and CDR2 FQGNSA. The CDR3 is 13 residues long. With 6 bases removed from V and 0 bases from J, the gap between germline ends came to 8 bases. The DNA for the CDR3 is TGTGCCAGCAGGCCTACAACTAACTATGGCTACACCTTC. Translation gives CASRPTTNYGYTF.

The chain links TRBV4-3 to TRBJ2-5, with TRBD2 matching 10 bases. Trimming at V came to 1 base and at J to 2 bases, leaving 7 bases not matched to a gene. The CDR3 sequence is 17 residues long. Per germline, CDR1 LGHNA and CDR2 YSLEER. In DNA, the CDR3 is TGCGCCAGCAGCCAAGTGGCGGCACTAGCGGGACAAGAGACCCAGTACTTC. This gives the protein CASSQVAALAGQETQYF.

This CDR3 reads CASSVVGGLGEAFF. The CDR3 DNA reads as TGTGCCAGCAGCGTAGTAGGGGGCTTGGGTGAAGCTTTCTTT. The chain is built from TRBV9 and TRBJ1-1; 7 bases fit TRBD1. The V segment lost 0 bases and the J segment 7 bases; nucleotides outside the gene matches: 6. This CDR3 has 14 amino acids. CDR1 SGDLS and CDR2 YYNGEE come from the germline V gene.